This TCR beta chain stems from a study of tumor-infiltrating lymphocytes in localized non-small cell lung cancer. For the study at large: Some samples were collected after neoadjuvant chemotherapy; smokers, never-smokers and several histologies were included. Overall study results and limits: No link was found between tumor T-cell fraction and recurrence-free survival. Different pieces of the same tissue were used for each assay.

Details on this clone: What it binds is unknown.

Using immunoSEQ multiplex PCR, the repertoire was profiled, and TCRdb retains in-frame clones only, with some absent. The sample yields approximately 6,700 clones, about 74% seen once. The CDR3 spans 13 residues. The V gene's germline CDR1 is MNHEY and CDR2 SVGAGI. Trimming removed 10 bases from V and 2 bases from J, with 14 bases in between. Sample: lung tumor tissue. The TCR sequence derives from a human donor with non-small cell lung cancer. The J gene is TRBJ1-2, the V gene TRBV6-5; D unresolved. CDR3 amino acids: CATRRNSNYGYTF. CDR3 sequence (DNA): TGTGCCACTCGCCGGAACAGCAACTATGGCTACACCTTC.